This T cell receptor beta chain was documented in a study of cytomegalovirus exposure and HLA in healthy donors. Study-wide results and limits: TCR beta chains numbering 164 were designated cytomegalovirus-associated. In a later analysis, several top co-occurrence clusters appeared linked to parvovirus B19, influenza, CMV and Epstein-Barr virus. Clonal expansion, a later analysis showed, was greater in HLA-associated TCR beta chains than in equally common others.

In the PCR, 60 Vbeta and 13 Jbeta primers were used. Original processing notes: Later, an analysis found approximately 80 million unique TCR beta chains, and 9.5 million to 12 million of these were shared. Method: immunoSEQ multiplex PCR; TCRdb's copy keeps in-frame clones and lacks some. That table furnishes V, J and clone size, whereas the DNA furnished D and trimming. The table includes roughly 140,000 clones, 63% detected once. A remark on this clone: Its antigen is as yet unknown.

This CDR3 region has 14 residues. The J segment lost 3 bases and the V segment lost 3 bases, leaving 3 bases of the junction unmatched. Germline assignment: CDR1 SGHVS and CDR2 FNYEAQ. The J gene is TRBJ2-3, the V gene TRBV7-6; TRBD1 agrees at 7 bases. This TCR was recovered from a woman aged 60-75 years in good health and CMV-seropositive. Sequenced input: PBMCs. CDR3 protein: CASSLRTGTDTQYF. CDR3 coding DNA: TGTGCCAGCAGCTTGAGGACAGGAACAGATACGCAGTATTTT.